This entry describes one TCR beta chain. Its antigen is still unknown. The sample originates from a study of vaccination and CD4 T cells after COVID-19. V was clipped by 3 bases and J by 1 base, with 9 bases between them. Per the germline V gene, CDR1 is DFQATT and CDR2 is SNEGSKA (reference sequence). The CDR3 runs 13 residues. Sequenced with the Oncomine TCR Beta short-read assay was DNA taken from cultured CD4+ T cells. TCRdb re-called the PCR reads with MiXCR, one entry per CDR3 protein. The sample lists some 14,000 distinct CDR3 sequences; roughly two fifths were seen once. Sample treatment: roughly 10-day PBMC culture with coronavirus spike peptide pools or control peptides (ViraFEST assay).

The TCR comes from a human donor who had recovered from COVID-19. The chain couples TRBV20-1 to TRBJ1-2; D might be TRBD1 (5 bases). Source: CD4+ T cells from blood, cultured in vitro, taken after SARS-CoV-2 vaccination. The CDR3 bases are TGCAGTGCTAGTGGAGGGGTTAACTATGGCTACACCTTC. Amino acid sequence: CSASGGVNYGYTF.